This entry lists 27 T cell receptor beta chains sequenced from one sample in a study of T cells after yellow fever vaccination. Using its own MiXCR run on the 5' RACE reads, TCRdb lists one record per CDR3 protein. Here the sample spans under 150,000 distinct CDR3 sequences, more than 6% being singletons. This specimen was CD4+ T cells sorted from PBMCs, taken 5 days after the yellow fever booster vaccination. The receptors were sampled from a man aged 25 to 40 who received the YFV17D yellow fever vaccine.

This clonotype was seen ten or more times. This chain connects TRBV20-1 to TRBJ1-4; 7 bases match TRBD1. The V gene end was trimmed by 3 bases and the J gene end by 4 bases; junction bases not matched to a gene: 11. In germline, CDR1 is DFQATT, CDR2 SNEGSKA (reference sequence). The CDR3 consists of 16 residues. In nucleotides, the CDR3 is TGCAGTGCTAGCGACCCTCGAAGGGGGCGTAATGAAAAACTGTTTTTT. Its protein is CSASDPRRGRNEKLFF.

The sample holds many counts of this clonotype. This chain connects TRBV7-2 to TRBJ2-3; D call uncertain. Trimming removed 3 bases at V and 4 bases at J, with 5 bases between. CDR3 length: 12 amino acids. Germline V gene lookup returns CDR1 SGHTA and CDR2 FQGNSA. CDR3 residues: CASSFYSDTQYF. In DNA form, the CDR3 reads TGTGCCAGCAGCTTTTATTCAGATACGCAGTATTTT.

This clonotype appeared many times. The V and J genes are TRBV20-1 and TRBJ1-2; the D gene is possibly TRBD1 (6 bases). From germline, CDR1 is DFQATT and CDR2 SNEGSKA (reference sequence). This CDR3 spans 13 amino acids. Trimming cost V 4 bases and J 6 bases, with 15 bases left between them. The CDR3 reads CSATTGFDNGYTF. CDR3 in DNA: TGCAGTGCTACAACAGGGTTTGATAATGGCTACACCTTC.

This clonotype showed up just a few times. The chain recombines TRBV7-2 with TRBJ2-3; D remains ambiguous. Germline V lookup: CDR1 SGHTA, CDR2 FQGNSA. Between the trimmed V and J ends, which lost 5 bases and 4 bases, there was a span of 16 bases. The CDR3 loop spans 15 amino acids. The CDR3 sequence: CASSPAPYRPDTQYF. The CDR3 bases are TGTGCCAGCAGCCCGGCTCCATACCGCCCAGATACGCAGTATTTT.

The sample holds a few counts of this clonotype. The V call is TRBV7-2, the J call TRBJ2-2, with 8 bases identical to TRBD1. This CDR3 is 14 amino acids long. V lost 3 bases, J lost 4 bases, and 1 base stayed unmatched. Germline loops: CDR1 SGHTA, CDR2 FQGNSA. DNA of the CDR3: TGTGCCAGCAGCTTCACAGGGGGCACCGGGGAGCTGTTTTTT. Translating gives CASSFTGGTGELFF.

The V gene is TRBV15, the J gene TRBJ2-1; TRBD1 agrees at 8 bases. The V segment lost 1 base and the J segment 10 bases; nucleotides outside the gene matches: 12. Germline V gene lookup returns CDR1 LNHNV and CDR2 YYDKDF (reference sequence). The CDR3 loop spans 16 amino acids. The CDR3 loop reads CATSRVIRQGAREQFF. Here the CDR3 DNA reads TGTGCCACCAGCAGAGTGATCCGGCAGGGGGCGCGGGAGCAGTTCTTC.

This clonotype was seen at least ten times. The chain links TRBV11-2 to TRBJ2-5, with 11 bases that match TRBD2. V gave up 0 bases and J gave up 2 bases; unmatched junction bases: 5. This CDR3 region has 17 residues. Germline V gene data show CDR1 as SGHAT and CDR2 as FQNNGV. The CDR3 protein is CASSLDRGLAVQETQYF. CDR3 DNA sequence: TGTGCCAGCAGCTTAGATCGGGGACTAGCGGTACAAGAGACCCAGTACTTC.

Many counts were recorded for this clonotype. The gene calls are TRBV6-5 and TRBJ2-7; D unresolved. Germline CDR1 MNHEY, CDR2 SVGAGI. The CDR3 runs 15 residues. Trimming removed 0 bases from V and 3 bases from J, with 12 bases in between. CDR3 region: CASSYSVGNLYEQYF. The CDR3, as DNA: TGTGCCAGCAGTTACTCGGTGGGGAACCTCTACGAGCAGTACTTC.

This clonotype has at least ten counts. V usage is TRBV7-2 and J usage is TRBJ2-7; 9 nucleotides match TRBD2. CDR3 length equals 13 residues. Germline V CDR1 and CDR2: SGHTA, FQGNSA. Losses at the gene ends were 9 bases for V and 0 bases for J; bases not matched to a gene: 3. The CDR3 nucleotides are TGTGCCAGTCGACTAGCGGCCTCCTACGAGCAGTACTTC. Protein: CASRLAASYEQYF.

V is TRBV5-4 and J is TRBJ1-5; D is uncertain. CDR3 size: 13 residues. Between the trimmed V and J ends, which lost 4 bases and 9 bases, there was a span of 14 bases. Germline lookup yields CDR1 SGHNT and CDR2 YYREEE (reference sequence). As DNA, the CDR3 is TGTGCCAGCAGCCCCGACACTAAAGGGCCCCAGCATTTT. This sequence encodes CASSPDTKGPQHF. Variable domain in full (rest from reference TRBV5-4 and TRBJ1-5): ETGVTQSPTHLIKTRGQQVTLRCSSQSGHNTVSWYQQALGQGPQFIFQYYREEENGRGNFPPRFSGLQFPNYSSELNVNALELDDSALYLCASSPDTKGPQHFGDGTRLSIL.

CDR3 loop: CAWSGQWTEAFF. The CDR3 coding sequence is TGTGCCTGGAGTGGCCAGTGGACTGAAGCTTTCTTT. The chain uses TRBV30 and TRBJ1-1; D remains ambiguous. This CDR3 comprises 12 residues. The V end lost 1 base, the J end lost 5 bases, and 8 bases lay between the germline ends. Germline CDR1 reads GTSNPN; CDR2 reads SVGIG (reference sequence). Full variable domain (remainder filled in from reference TRBV30 and TRBJ1-1): SQTIHQWPATLVQPVGSPLSLECTVEGTSNPNLYWYRQAAGRGLQLLFYSVGIGQISSEVPQNLSASRPQDRQFILSSKKLLLSDSGFYLCAWSGQWTEAFFGQGTRLTVV.

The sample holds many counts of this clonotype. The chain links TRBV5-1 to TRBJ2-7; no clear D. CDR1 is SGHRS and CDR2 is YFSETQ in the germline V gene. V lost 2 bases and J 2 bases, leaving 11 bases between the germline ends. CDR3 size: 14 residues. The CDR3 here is CASSLGLHAYEQYF. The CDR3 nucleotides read TGCGCCAGCAGCTTAGGCTTACATGCCTACGAGCAGTACTTC.

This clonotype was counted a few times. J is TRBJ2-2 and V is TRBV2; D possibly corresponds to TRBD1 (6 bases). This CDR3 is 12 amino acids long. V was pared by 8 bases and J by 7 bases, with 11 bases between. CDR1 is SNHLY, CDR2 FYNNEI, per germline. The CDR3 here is CASQGIGGELFF. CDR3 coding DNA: TGTGCCAGCCAGGGGATAGGCGGGGAGCTGTTTTTT. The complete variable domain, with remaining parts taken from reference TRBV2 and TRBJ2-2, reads EPEVTQTPSHQVTQMGQEVILRCVPISNHLYFYWYRQILGQKVEFLVSFYNNEISEKSEIFDDQFSVERPDGSNFTLKIRSTKLEDSAMYFCASQGIGGELFFGEGSRLTVL.

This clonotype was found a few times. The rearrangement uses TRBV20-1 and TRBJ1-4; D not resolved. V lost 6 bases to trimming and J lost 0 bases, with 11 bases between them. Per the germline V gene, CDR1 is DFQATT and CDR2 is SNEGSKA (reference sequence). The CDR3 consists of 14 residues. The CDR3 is CSAPGSPTNEKLFF. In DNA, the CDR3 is TGCAGTGCCCCCGGTTCCCCAACTAATGAAAAACTGTTTTTT.

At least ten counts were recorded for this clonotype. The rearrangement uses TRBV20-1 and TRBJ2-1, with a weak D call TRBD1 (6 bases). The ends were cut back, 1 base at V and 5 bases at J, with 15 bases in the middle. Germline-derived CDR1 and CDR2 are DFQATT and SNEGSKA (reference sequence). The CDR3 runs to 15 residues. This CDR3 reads CSARVLRDNHNEQFF. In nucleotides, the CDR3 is TGCAGTGCTAGAGTCCTCCGGGACAACCACAATGAGCAGTTCTTC.

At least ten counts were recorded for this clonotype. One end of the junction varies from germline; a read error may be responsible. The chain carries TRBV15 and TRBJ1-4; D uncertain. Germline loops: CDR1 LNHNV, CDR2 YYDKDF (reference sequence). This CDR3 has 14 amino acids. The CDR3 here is CATSRDKKSPTGRF. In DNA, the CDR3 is TGTGCCACCAGCAGAGATAAGAAATCCCCAACCGGGCGTTTT.

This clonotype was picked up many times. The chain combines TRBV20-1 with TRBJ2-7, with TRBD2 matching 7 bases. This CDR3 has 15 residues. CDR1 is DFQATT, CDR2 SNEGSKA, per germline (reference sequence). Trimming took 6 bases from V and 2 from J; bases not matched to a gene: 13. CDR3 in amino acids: CSALGRAGDPYEQYF. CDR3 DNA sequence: TGCAGTGCCCTAGGGCGGGCGGGAGACCCCTACGAGCAGTACTTC.

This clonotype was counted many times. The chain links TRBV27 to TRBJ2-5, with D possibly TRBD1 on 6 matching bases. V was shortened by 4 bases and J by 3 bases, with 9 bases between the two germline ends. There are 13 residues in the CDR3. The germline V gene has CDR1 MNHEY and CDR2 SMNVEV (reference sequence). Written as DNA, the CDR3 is TGTGCCAGCAGTTACCGACAGGAAGAGACCCAGTACTTC. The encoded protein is CASSYRQEETQYF.

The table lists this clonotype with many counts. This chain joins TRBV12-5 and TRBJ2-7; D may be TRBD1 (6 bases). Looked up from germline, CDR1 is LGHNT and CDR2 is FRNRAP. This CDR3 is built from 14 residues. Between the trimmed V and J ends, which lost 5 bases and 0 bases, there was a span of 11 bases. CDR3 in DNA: TGTGCTAGTGGTAGGACAGCGAGCTCCTACGAGCAGTACTTC. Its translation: CASGRTASSYEQYF.

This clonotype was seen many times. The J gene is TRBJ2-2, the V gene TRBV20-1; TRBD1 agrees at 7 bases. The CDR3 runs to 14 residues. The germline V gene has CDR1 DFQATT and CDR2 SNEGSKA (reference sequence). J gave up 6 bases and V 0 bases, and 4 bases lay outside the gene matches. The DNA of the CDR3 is TGCAGTGCTAGAGATGAAGGGGGCTCCGGGGAGCTGTTTTTT. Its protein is CSARDEGGSGELFF.

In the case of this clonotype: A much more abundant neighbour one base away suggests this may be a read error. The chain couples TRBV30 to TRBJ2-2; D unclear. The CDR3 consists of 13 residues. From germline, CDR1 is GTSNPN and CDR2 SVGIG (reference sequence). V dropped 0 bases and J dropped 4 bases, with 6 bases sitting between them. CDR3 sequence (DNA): TGTGCCTGGAGTGTCCCCGTCACCGGGGAGCTGTTTTTT. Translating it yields CAWSVPVTGELFF.

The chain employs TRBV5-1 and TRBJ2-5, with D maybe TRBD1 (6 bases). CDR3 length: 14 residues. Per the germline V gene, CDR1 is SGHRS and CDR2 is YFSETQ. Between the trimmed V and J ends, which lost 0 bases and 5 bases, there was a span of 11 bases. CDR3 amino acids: CASSLVGAGETQYF. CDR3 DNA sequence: TGCGCCAGCAGCTTGGTGGGGGCAGGGGAGACCCAGTACTTC.

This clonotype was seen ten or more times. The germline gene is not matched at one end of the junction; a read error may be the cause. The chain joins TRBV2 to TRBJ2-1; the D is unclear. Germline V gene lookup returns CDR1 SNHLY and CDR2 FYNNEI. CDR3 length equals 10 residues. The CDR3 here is CASSSQEPFF. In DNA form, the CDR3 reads TGTGCCAGCAGCAGTCAGGAGCCGTTCTTC.

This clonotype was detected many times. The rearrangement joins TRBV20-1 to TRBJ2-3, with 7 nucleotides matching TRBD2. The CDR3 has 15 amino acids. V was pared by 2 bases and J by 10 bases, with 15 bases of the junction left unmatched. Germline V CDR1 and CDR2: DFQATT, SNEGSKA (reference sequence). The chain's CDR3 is CSARSVRGLDMAQYF. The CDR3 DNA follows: TGCAGTGCTAGATCCGTCCGCGGACTAGATATGGCGCAGTATTTT.

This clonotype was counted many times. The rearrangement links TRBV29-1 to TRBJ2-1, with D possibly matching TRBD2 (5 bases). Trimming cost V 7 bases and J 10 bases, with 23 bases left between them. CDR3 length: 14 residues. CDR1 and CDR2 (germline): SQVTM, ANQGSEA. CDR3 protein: CSAEGGSPHGEQFF. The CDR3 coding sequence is TGCAGCGCCGAGGGCGGGTCCCCTCACGGGGAGCAGTTCTTC.

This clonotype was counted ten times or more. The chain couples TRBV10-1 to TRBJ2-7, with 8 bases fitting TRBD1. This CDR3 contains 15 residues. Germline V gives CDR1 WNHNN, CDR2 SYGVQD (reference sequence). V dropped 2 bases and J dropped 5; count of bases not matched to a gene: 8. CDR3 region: CASSEPGQGINEQYF. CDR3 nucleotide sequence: TGCGCCAGCAGTGAGCCCGGACAGGGTATCAACGAGCAGTACTTC.

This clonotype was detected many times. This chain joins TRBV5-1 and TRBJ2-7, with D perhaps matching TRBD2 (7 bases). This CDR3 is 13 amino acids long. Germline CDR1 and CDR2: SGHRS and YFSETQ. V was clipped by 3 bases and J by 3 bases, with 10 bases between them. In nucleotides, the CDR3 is TGCGCCAGCAGCTCAGGGGACTACTACGAGCAGTACTTC. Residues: CASSSGDYYEQYF.